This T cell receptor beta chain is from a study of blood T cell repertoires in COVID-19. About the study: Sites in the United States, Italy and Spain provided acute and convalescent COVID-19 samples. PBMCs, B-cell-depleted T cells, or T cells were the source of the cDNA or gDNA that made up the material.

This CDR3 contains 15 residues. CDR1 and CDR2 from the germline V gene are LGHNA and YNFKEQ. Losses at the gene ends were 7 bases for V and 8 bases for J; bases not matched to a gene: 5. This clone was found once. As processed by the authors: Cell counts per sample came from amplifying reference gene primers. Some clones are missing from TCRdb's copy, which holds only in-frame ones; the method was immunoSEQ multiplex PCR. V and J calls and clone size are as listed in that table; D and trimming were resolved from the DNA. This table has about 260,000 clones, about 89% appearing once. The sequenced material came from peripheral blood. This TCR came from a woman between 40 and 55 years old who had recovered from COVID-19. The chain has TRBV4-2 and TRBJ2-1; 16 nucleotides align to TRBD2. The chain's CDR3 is CASTPGLAGGHEQFF. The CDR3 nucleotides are TGTGCCAGCACCCCGGGACTAGCGGGGGGGCATGAGCAGTTCTTC.